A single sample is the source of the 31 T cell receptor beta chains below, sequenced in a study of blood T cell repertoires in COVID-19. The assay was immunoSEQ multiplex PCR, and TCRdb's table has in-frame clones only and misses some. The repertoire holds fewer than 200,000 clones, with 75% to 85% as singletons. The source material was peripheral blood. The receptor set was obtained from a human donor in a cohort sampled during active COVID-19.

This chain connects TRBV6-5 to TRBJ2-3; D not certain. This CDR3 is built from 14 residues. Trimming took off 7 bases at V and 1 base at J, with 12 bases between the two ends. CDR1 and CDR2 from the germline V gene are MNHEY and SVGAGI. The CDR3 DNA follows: TGTGCCAGCATTCCCGGGTGGGGCACAGATACGCAGTATTTT. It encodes CASIPGWGTDTQYF.

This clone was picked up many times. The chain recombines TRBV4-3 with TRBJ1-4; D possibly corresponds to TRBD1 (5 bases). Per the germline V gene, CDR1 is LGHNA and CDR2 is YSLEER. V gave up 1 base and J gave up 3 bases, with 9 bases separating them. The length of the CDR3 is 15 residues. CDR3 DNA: TGCGCCAGCAGCCAAGGGGGCACAGCTAATGAAAAACTGTTTTTT. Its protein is CASSQGGTANEKLFF.

As DNA, the CDR3 is TGTGCCAGCAGCCCCATGAACGGGAATCAGCCCCAGCATTTT. Translating it yields CASSPMNGNQPQHF. The gene calls are TRBV7-2 and TRBJ1-5; unclear D gene. CDR1 and CDR2 from the germline V gene are SGHTA and FQGNSA. CDR3 length: 14 residues. Trimming cost V 5 bases and J 4 bases, with 12 bases left between them.

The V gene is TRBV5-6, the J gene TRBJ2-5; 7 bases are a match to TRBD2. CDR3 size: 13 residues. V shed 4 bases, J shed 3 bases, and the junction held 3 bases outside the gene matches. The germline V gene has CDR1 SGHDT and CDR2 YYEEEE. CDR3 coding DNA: TGTGCCAGCAGCCACCGGGGGGAAGAGACCCAGTACTTC. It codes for CASSHRGEETQYF.

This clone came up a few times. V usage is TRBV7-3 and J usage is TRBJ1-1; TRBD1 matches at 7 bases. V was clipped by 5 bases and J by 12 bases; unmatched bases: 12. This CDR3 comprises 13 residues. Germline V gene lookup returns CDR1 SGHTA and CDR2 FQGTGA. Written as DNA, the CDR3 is TGTGCCAGCAGCACAGACCCACAGGGGATAACTTTCTTT. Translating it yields CASSTDPQGITFF.

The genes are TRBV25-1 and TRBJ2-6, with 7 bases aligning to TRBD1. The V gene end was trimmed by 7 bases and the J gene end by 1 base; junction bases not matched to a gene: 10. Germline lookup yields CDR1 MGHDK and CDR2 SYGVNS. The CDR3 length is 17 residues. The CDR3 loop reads CASKPGQSPSGANVLTF. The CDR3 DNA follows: TGTGCCAGCAAACCGGGACAGAGCCCTTCTGGGGCCAACGTCCTGACTTTC.

CDR3 sequence (DNA): TGTGCCAGCAGCCCGGGACAGGGGTTTATATCCTACGAGCAGTACTTC. Its protein is CASSPGQGFISYEQYF. This chain connects TRBV27 to TRBJ2-7; TRBD1 agrees at 10 bases. CDR1 is MNHEY and CDR2 is SMNVEV in the germline V gene (reference sequence). The V and J ends lost 6 bases and 1 base, in that order; junction bases with no gene match: 9. This CDR3 is 16 amino acids long.

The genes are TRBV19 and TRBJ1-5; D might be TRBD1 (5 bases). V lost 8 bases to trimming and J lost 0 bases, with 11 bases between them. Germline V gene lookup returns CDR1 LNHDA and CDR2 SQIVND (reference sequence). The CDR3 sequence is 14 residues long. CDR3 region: CASRRQNSNQPQHF. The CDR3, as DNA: TGTGCCAGTCGCCGACAGAATAGCAATCAGCCCCAGCATTTT. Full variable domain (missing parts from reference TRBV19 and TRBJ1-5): DGGITQSPKYLFRKEGQNVTLSCEQNLNHDAMYWYRQDPGQGLRLIYYSQIVNDFQKGDIAEGYSVSREKKESFPLTVTSAQKNPTAFYLCASRRQNSNQPQHFGDGTRLSIL.

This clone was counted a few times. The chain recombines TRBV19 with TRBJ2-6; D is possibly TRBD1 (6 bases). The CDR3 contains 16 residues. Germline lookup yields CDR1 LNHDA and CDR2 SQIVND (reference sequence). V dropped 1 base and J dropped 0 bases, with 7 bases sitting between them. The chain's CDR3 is CASSIGDISGANVLTF. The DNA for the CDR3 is TGTGCCAGTAGTATAGGGGACATCTCTGGGGCCAACGTCCTGACTTTC.

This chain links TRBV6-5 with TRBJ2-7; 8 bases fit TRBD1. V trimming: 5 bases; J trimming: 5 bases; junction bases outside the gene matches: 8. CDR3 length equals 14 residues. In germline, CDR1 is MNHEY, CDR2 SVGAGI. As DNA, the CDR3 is TGTGCCAGCAGTCTCTATCGACAGGGGAACGAGCAGTACTTC. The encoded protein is CASSLYRQGNEQYF.

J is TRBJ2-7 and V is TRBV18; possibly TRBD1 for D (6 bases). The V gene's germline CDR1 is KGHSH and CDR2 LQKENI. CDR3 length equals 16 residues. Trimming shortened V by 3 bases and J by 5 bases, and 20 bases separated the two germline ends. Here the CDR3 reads CASSPVVRNRVHEQYF. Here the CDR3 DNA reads TGTGCCAGCTCACCGGTGGTACGTAACAGGGTCCACGAGCAGTACTTC.

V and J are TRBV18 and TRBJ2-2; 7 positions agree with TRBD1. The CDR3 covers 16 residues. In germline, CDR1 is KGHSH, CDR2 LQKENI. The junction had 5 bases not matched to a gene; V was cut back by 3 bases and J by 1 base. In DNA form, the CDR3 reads TGTGCCAGCTCACCCTACGACAGGGTGAACACCGGGGAGCTGTTTTTT. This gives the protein CASSPYDRVNTGELFF.

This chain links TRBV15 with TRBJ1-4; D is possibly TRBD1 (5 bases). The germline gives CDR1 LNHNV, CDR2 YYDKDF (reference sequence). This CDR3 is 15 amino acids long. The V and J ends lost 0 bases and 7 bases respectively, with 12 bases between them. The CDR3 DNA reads TGTGCCACCAGCAGAGATCAGGGAGGAGGTGAAAAACTGTTTTTT. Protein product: CATSRDQGGGEKLFF.

The DNA for the CDR3 is TGCGCCAGCACCCCCGGGGGGGCAGGTTTTAAGGCAGATACGCAGTATTTT. Translated, it gives CASTPGGAGFKADTQYF. The rearrangement uses TRBV5-1 and TRBJ2-3, with 8 bases identical to TRBD2. The CDR3 has 17 residues. Losses at the gene ends were 6 bases for V and 4 bases for J; bases not matched to a gene: 16. Germline V gene data show CDR1 as SGHRS and CDR2 as YFSETQ.

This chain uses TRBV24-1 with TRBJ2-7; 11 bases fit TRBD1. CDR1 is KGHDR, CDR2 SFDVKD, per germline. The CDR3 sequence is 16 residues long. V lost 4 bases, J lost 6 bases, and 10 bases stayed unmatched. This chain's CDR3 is CATSEGRTGGSVEQYF. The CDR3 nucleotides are TGTGCCACCAGTGAGGGAAGGACAGGGGGCTCGGTCGAGCAGTACTTC.

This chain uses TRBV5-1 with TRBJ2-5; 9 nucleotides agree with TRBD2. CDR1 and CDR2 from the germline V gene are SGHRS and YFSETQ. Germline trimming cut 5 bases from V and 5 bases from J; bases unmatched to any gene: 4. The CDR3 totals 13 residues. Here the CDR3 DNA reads TGCGCCAGCAGGAGCGGGGGGTCGGAGACCCAGTACTTC. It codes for CASRSGGSETQYF.

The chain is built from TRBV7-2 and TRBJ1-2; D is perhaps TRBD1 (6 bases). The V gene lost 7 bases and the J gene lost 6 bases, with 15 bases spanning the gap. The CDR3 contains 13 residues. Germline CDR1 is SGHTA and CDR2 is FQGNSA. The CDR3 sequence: CASTPVGGDGYTF. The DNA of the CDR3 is TGTGCCAGCACCCCGGTTGGGGGCGATGGCTACACCTTC.

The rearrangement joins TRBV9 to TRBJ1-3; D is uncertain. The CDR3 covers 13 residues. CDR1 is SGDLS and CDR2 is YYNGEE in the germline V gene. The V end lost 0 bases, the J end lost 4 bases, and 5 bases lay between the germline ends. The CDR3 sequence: CASSVDAGNTIYF. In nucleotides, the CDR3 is TGTGCCAGCAGCGTAGATGCGGGAAACACCATATATTTT. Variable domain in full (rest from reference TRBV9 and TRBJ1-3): DSGVTQTPKHLITATGQRVTLRCSPRSGDLSVYWYQQSLDQGLQFLIQYYNGEERAKGNILERFSAQQFPDLHSELNLSSLELGDSALYFCASSVDAGNTIYFGEGSWLTVV.

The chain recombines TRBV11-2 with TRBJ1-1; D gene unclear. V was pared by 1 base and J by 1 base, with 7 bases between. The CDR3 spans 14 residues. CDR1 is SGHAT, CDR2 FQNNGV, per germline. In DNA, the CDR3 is TGTGCCAGCAGCTTAGGGCGACAGAACACTGAAGCTTTCTTT. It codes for CASSLGRQNTEAFF.

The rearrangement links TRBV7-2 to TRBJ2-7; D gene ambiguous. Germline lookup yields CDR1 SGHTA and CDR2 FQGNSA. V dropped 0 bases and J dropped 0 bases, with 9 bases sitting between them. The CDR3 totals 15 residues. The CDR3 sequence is CASSLAIAFSYEQYF. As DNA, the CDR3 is TGTGCCAGCAGCTTAGCGATAGCCTTCTCCTACGAGCAGTACTTC. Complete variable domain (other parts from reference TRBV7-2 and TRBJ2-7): GAGVSQSPSNKVTEKGKDVELRCDPISGHTALYWYRQSLGQGLEFLIYFQGNSAPDKSGLPSDRFSAERTGGSVSTLTIQRTQQEDSAVYLCASSLAIAFSYEQYFGPGTRLTVT.

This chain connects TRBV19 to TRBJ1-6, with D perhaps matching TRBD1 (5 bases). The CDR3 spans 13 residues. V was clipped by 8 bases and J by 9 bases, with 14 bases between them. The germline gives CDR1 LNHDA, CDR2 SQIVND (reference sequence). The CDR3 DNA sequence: TGTGCCAGTTCCCAGGGAGGTTCTTCACCCCTCCACTTT. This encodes CASSQGGSSPLHF.

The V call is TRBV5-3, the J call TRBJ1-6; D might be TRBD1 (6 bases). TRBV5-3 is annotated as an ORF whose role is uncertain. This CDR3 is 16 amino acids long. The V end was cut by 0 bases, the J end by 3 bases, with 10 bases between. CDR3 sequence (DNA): TGTGCCAGAAGCTTGGTGGCCAGGGGCTATAATTCACCCCTCCACTTT. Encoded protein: CARSLVARGYNSPLHF.

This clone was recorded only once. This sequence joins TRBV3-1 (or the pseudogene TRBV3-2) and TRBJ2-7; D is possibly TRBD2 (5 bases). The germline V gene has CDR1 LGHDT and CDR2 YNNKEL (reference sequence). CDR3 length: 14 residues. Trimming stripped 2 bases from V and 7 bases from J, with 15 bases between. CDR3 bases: TGTGCCAGCAGCCAACGCGGGTCACTGGGGGAGCAGTACTTC. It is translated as CASSQRGSLGEQYF.

The chain's CDR3 is CASSLRGQDNEQFF. CDR3 in DNA: TGTGCCAGCAGTTTAAGAGGGCAGGACAATGAGCAGTTCTTC. The V call is TRBV27, the J call TRBJ2-1; possible D gene TRBD2, 5 bases. Looked up from germline, CDR1 is MNHEY and CDR2 is SMNVEV (reference sequence). V shed 2 bases and J shed 5 bases, with 10 bases lying between them. The CDR3 spans 14 residues.

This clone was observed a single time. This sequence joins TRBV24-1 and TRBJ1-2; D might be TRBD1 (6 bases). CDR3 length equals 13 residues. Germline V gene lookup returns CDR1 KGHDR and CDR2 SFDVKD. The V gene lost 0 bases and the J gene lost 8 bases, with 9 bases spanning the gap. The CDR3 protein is CATSDLRGGGYTF. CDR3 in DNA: TGTGCCACCAGTGATTTGAGGGGGGGCGGCTACACCTTC.

CDR3 region: CASSVDRGNQFAETQYF. In DNA, the CDR3 is TGTGCCAGCAGCGTTGACAGGGGGAACCAATTCGCAGAGACCCAGTACTTC. The chain combines TRBV7-2 with TRBJ2-5, with 9 bases aligning to TRBD1. Unmatched junction bases numbered 14, after V lost 5 bases and J lost 4 bases. The CDR3 runs to 17 residues. CDR1 and CDR2 from the germline V gene are SGHTA and FQGNSA. Full variable domain (outside the CDR3, taken from reference TRBV7-2 and TRBJ2-5): GAGVSQSPSNKVTEKGKDVELRCDPISGHTALYWYRQSLGQGLEFLIYFQGNSAPDKSGLPSDRFSAERTGGSVSTLTIQRTQQEDSAVYLCASSVDRGNQFAETQYFGPGTRLLVL.

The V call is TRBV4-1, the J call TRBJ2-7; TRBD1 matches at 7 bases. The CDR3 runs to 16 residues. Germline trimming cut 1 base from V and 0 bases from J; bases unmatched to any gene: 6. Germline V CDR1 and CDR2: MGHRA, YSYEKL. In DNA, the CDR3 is TGCGCCAGCAGCCAAGTCCGGGACAGCAGCTCCTACGAGCAGTACTTC. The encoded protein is CASSQVRDSSSYEQYF.

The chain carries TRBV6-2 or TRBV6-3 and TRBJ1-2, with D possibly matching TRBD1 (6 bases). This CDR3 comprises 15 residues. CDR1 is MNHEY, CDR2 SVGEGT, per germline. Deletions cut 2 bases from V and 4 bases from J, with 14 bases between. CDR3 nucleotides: TGTGCCAGCAGTTACCCCGCCGGGACAACCTATGGCTACACCTTC. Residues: CASSYPAGTTYGYTF.

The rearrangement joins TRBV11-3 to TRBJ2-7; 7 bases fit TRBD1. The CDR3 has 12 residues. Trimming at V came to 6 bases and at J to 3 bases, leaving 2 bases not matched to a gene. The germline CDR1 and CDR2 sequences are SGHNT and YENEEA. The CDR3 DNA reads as TGTGCCAGCAGTAGGGACAGCTACGAGCAGTACTTC. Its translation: CASSRDSYEQYF.

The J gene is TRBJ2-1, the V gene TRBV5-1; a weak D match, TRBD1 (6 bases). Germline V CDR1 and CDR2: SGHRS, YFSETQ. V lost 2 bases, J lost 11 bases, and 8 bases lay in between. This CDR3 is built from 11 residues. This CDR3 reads CASSLGGKQFF. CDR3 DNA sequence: TGCGCCAGCAGCTTAGGGGGTAAGCAGTTCTTC. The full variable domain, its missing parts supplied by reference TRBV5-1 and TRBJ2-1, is KAGVTQTPRYLIKTRGQQVTLSCSPISGHRSVSWYQQTPGQGLQFLFEYFSETQRNKGNFPGRFSGRQFSNSRSEMNVSTLELGDSALYLCASSLGGKQFFGPGTRLTVL.

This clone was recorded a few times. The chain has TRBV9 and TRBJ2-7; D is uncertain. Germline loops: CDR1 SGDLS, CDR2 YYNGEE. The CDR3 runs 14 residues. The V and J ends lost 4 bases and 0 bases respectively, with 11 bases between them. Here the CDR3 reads CASSPRSGSYEQYF. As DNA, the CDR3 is TGTGCCAGCAGCCCCCGTTCAGGCTCCTACGAGCAGTACTTC.